The rows below give T cell receptor beta chains drawn from one sample of a study of neurological immune-mediated disorders. Using its own MiXCR run on the 5' RACE reads, TCRdb lists one record per CDR3 protein. Of about 79,000 distinct CDR3 sequences listed, around 14% are singletons. Material: PBMCs. The receptors come from a woman between 50 and 59 years old in good health. Each CDR3 is given without its conserved first and last residue.

cdr3_aa: ASSQYGNTGELF
v_call: TRBV14
cdr3_length: 12
j_call: TRBJ2-2

cdr3_aa: ASKTIPSANEQF
v_call: TRBV5-1
cdr3_length: 12
j_call: TRBJ2-1

cdr3_aa: ASSLGGLDSYNEQF
v_call: TRBV5-1
cdr3_length: 14
j_call: TRBJ2-1

cdr3_aa: ASSSLLGRATQETQY
v_call: TRBV27
cdr3_length: 15
j_call: TRBJ2-5

cdr3_aa: ASSLPDRDYNEQF
v_call: TRBV28
cdr3_length: 13
j_call: TRBJ2-1

cdr3_aa: ASRSHRALNTEAF
v_call: TRBV6-6
cdr3_length: 13
j_call: TRBJ1-1

cdr3_aa: ASSQGTLGGSNSPLH
v_call: TRBV3-1
cdr3_length: 15
j_call: TRBJ1-6

cdr3_aa: ATSDLKSDTQY
v_call: TRBV24-1
cdr3_length: 11
j_call: TRBJ2-3

cdr3_aa: ASSRLGTRSTDTQY
v_call: TRBV6-5
cdr3_length: 14
j_call: TRBJ2-3

cdr3_aa: ASSVEPATFYEQY
v_call: TRBV9
cdr3_length: 13
j_call: TRBJ2-7

cdr3_aa: DSSVLEPNTGELF
v_call: TRBV2
cdr3_length: 13
j_call: TRBJ2-2

cdr3_aa: ASSPGAYNEQF
v_call: TRBV12-3/TRBV12-4
cdr3_length: 11
j_call: TRBJ2-1

cdr3_aa: ASSLEGGVNQPQH
v_call: TRBV5-1
cdr3_length: 13
j_call: TRBJ1-5

cdr3_aa: ASSDPFDGGAF
v_call: TRBV6-4
cdr3_length: 11
j_call: TRBJ1-1

cdr3_aa: ASSLVGRAPNEQF
v_call: TRBV5-1
cdr3_length: 13
j_call: TRBJ2-1

cdr3_aa: ASSPQGARSPLH
v_call: TRBV5-1
cdr3_length: 12
j_call: TRBJ1-6

cdr3_aa: SAIGGNVQETQY
v_call: TRBV20-1
cdr3_length: 12
j_call: TRBJ2-5

cdr3_aa: ASSLADQPQH
v_call: TRBV12-3/TRBV12-4
cdr3_length: 10
j_call: TRBJ1-5

cdr3_aa: ASSEVRGYYEQY
v_call: TRBV2
cdr3_length: 12
j_call: TRBJ2-7

cdr3_aa: ASSILSGGEAF
v_call: TRBV3-1
cdr3_length: 11
j_call: TRBJ1-1

cdr3_aa: ASSLVASGGARNEQF
v_call: TRBV7-2
cdr3_length: 15
j_call: TRBJ2-1

cdr3_aa: ASSSSGRATDTQY
v_call: TRBV7-6
cdr3_length: 13
j_call: TRBJ2-3

cdr3_aa: ASSKLAGVNNEQF
v_call: TRBV6-5
cdr3_length: 13
j_call: TRBJ2-1

cdr3_aa: ASRASGGRVRQNEQF
v_call: TRBV6-5
cdr3_length: 15
j_call: TRBJ2-1

cdr3_aa: SAYPHGHLNTEAF
v_call: TRBV20-1
cdr3_length: 13
j_call: TRBJ1-1

cdr3_aa: ASSVEPYQPQH
v_call: TRBV5-1
cdr3_length: 11
j_call: TRBJ1-5

cdr3_aa: SVYSPQGSEKLF
v_call: TRBV29-1
cdr3_length: 12
j_call: TRBJ1-4

cdr3_aa: AISGGAEDYTDTQY
v_call: TRBV10-3
cdr3_length: 14
j_call: TRBJ2-3

cdr3_aa: AWRGSSTGELF
v_call: TRBV30
cdr3_length: 11
j_call: TRBJ2-2

cdr3_aa: ASSEGLHGGEQF
v_call: TRBV2
cdr3_length: 12
j_call: TRBJ2-1

cdr3_aa: SARQGVSYEQY
v_call: TRBV29-1
cdr3_length: 11
j_call: TRBJ2-7

cdr3_aa: ASSLATGFRNTEAF
v_call: TRBV7-8
cdr3_length: 14
j_call: TRBJ1-1

cdr3_aa: ASSEGQNSYNEQF
v_call: TRBV9
cdr3_length: 13
j_call: TRBJ2-1

cdr3_aa: ASSFGGGGGYT
v_call: TRBV7-2
cdr3_length: 11
j_call: TRBJ1-2

cdr3_aa: ASSPRWGSLMSNQPQH
v_call: TRBV12-3/TRBV12-4
cdr3_length: 16
j_call: TRBJ1-5

cdr3_aa: ASSGRVGDNAQF
v_call: TRBV5-1
cdr3_length: 12
j_call: TRBJ2-1

cdr3_aa: ASTPRGLNEQF
v_call: TRBV2
cdr3_length: 11
j_call: TRBJ2-1

cdr3_aa: SVEGARGEQTDTQY
v_call: TRBV29-1
cdr3_length: 14
j_call: TRBJ2-3

cdr3_aa: ASSQGAGANVLT
v_call: TRBV3-1
cdr3_length: 12
j_call: TRBJ2-6

cdr3_aa: ASSLPSGVYNEQF
v_call: TRBV5-1
cdr3_length: 13
j_call: TRBJ2-1

cdr3_aa: ASSYPARNEQF
v_call: TRBV6-5
cdr3_length: 11
j_call: TRBJ2-1

cdr3_aa: ASSRGGRDYEQF
v_call: TRBV5-1
cdr3_length: 12
j_call: TRBJ2-1

cdr3_aa: ASSKRGNTEAF
v_call: TRBV7-9
cdr3_length: 11
j_call: TRBJ1-1

cdr3_aa: ASSRTGTVNTEAF
v_call: TRBV28
cdr3_length: 13
j_call: TRBJ1-1

cdr3_aa: ASEGLQNAQY
v_call: TRBV18
cdr3_length: 10
j_call: TRBJ2-5

cdr3_aa: ASSKQGGGYNEQF
v_call: TRBV11-2
cdr3_length: 13
j_call: TRBJ2-1